The clone carrying this T cell receptor beta chain appeared once. Its antigen is unknown. This sample is drawn from a study of cytomegalovirus exposure and HLA in healthy donors. Study-wide results and caveats: Based on reports, TCR beta sequences accurately predicted HLA-A and HLA-B alleles for most subjects.

The CDR3 has 13 residues. The V and J ends lost 5 bases and 6 bases, in that order; junction bases with no gene match: 5. Germline CDR1 is SGHTA and CDR2 is FQGNSA. The PCR made use of 60 Vbeta and 13 Jbeta primers. Profiled with immunoSEQ multiplex PCR; TCRdb holds only in-frame clones, not every one. The sample consists of under 200,000 clones, about two thirds of them appearing once. The rearrangement uses TRBV7-2 and TRBJ1-1, with 8 bases fitting TRBD1. This TCR derives from a woman under 40 in good health and CMV-seronegative. The sample comprised PBMCs. The CDR3 loop is CASSRDRRAEAFF. Written as DNA, the CDR3 is TGTGCCAGCAGCCGGGACAGGAGGGCTGAAGCTTTCTTT.